Listed below are T cell receptor beta chains from one sample, sequenced in a study of blood T cell repertoires in COVID-19. Only in-frame clones appear in the TCRdb table, and some are missing; sequencing was by immunoSEQ multiplex PCR. This sample has some 400,000 clones, with more than 75% found just once. Sequences were obtained from peripheral blood. These receptors all come from a human donor in a cohort sampled during active COVID-19. The CDR3 runs from the conserved cysteine through the conserved F or W. D genes are given only for firm matches. Clone size appears in some rows only: once, few, many, or a class for an expanded clone.

V,D,size,J,CDR3,DNA
TRBV9,NA,once,TRBJ2-3,CASSVATLQQTDTQYF,TGTGCCAGCAGCGTAGCTACTCTACAGCAGACAGATACGCAGTATTTT
TRBV4-1,NA,few,TRBJ2-2,CASSHVGPPTGELFF,TGCGCCAGCAGCCACGTTGGGCCTCCCACCGGGGAGCTGTTTTTT
TRBV7-2,TRBD1,NA,TRBJ1-3,CASSPDRGRGNTIYF,TGTGCCAGCAGCCCAGACAGGGGTCGAGGAAACACCATATATTTT
TRBV2,TRBD1,NA,TRBJ2-7,CASGGTGSDEQYF,TGTGCCAGCGGGGGGACAGGATCGGACGAGCAGTACTTC
TRBV2,NA,NA,TRBJ1-2,CASRPQGGQSLPGYGYTF,TGTGCCAGCAGACCGCAAGGCGGGCAGTCACTCCCCGGCTATGGCTACACCTTC
TRBV7-9,NA,few,TRBJ1-3,CASSLAGRGSRDTIYF,TGTGCCAGCAGCTTAGCGGGCAGGGGAAGTAGGGACACCATATATTTT
TRBV5-8,NA,NA,TRBJ2-2,CASRWGHANTGELFF,TGTGCCAGCAGGTGGGGACACGCGAACACCGGGGAGCTGTTTTTT
TRBV2,NA,NA,TRBJ2-3,CASSEMRRTDTQYF,TGTGCCAGCAGTGAAATGCGTCGCACAGATACGCAGTATTTT
TRBV4-2,NA,few,TRBJ2-1,CASSQEGMSGYNEQFF,TGTGCCAGCAGCCAAGAGGGAATGAGCGGGTACAATGAGCAGTTCTTC
TRBV30,TRBD1,NA,TRBJ1-5,CAWSATGAQPQHF,TGTGCCTGGAGTGCCACAGGGGCTCAGCCCCAGCATTTT
TRBV5-1,TRBD1,NA,TRBJ2-5,CASSLDPQGTGETQYF,TGCGCCAGCAGCTTGGATCCTCAGGGGACAGGAGAGACCCAGTACTTC
TRBV6-5,TRBD1,NA,TRBJ1-2,CASSLDRVYGYTF,TGTGCCAGCAGCCTAGACAGGGTCTATGGCTACACCTTC
TRBV11-3,NA,NA,TRBJ2-1,CASSAGINEQFF,TGTGCCAGCAGCGCAGGGATTAATGAGCAGTTCTTC
TRBV6-5,NA,NA,TRBJ1-5,CASSLSGMSNQPQHF,TGTGCCAGCAGTCTCTCCGGGATGTCTAATCAGCCCCAGCATTTT
TRBV10-1,NA,NA,TRBJ2-1,CASSESNGLASNEQFF,TGCGCCAGCAGTGAGTCGAATGGGCTTGCATCCAATGAGCAGTTCTTC
TRBV19,NA,few,TRBJ1-5,CASSMRESNQPQHF,TGTGCCAGTAGTATGAGGGAAAGCAATCAGCCCCAGCATTTT
TRBV7-2,NA,NA,TRBJ2-5,CASSLGGLGWSRKTQYF,TGTGCCAGCAGCTTGGGGGGATTGGGCTGGTCGAGAAAGACCCAGTACTTC
TRBV2,TRBD2,NA,TRBJ2-5,CASSELAVGETQYF,TGTGCCAGCAGTGAACTAGCGGTAGGGGAGACCCAGTACTTC
TRBV10-3,NA,NA,TRBJ1-2,CAISESERTAYGYTF,TGTGCCATCAGTGAGTCTGAGAGGACAGCCTATGGCTACACCTTC
TRBV7-2,NA,once,TRBJ2-5,CASSPQADREETQYF,TGTGCCAGCAGCCCCCAAGCCGACAGAGAAGAGACCCAGTACTTC
TRBV5-1,TRBD1,NA,TRBJ1-6,CASSPGQGGGSPLHF,TGCGCCAGCAGCCCGGGACAGGGAGGCGGTTCACCCCTCCACTTT
TRBV4-1,TRBD1,NA,TRBJ2-1,CASSQPWVRGYNEQFF,TGCGCCAGCAGCCAACCTTGGGTCAGGGGGTACAATGAGCAGTTCTTC
TRBV4-1,NA,NA,TRBJ2-7,CASSPQTGTSYEQYF,TGCGCCAGCAGCCCCCAAACAGGGACCTCCTACGAGCAGTACTTC
TRBV19,NA,NA,TRBJ1-1,CASFWGGTEAFF,TGTGCCAGTTTCTGGGGGGGGACTGAAGCTTTCTTT
TRBV20-1,NA,NA,TRBJ2-5,CSASQATTHETQYF,TGCAGTGCTAGTCAGGCTACCACGCACGAGACCCAGTACTTC
TRBV7-9,TRBD2,once,TRBJ2-1,CASSSHPGLESYEQFF,TGTGCCAGCAGCTCCCATCCGGGACTAGAATCCTATGAGCAGTTCTTC
TRBV5-8,NA,NA,TRBJ1-2,CASSLKTGYGYTF,TGTGCCAGCAGCTTGAAAACGGGCTATGGCTACACCTTC
TRBV19,NA,once,TRBJ2-1,CASSIDRAGGIQFF,TGTGCCAGTAGTATAGACCGAGCGGGTGGGATTCAGTTCTTC
TRBV9,NA,NA,TRBJ2-1,CASSVASRDFNEQFF,TGTGCCAGCAGCGTAGCCTCCCGGGATTTCAATGAGCAGTTCTTC